This section outlines one T cell receptor (beta chain) sequence together with its context. This specimen comes from a study of T cell changes during pregnancy in multiple sclerosis. Profiling relied on immunoSEQ multiplex PCR, and the TCRdb table lists in-frame clones only, not all of them. This sample has roughly 47,000 clones; roughly 94% occur once, and the top ten carry 5.5%. Sequencing used CD8+ T cells from peripheral blood mononuclear cells, obtained before pregnancy. The sequence was collected from a female donor with multiple sclerosis, enrolled in a pregnancy study.

The CDR3 reads CASSEKTSGLNNEQFF. CDR3 in DNA: TGTGCCAGCAGTGAGAAGACTAGCGGACTGAACAATGAGCAGTTCTTC. This chain uses TRBV6-1 with TRBJ2-1; 9 nucleotides match TRBD2. Germline values: CDR1 MNHNS, CDR2 SASEGT. This CDR3 contains 16 residues. The V segment lost 3 bases and the J segment 5 bases; nucleotides outside the gene matches: 8.